This T cell receptor beta chain derives from a study of CD8+ T cells in alopecia areata. General study points: Elevated clonality characterized lesional scalp relative to normal scalp, particularly in alopecia totalis/universalis.

Sequencing relied on a cDNA template that was reverse transcribed from extracted RNA. The method was immunoSEQ multiplex PCR; TCRdb's version includes in-frame clones alone and lacks a portion of them. Altogether some 130,000 clones are present, about 49% being singletons, with the ten largest covering 18%. The CDR3 has 14 residues. Germline V gene lookup returns CDR1 LNHNV and CDR2 YYDKDF (reference sequence). Between the trimmed V and J ends, which lost 5 bases and 0 bases, there was a span of 9 bases. Points on this clone: As yet, its antigen is unknown.

The rearrangement joins TRBV15 to TRBJ2-3; D is perhaps TRBD1 (5 bases). The source material was CD8+ T cells sorted from blood, sampled at week 0. The TCR comes from a human donor with alopecia areata. CDR3: CATSATESTDTQYF. CDR3 in DNA: TGTGCCACCAGCGCGACAGAGAGCACAGATACGCAGTATTTT.